Below are 4 T cell receptor beta chains sequenced from a single sample in a study of control samples from healthy donors and cancer patients. This table comes from immunoSEQ multiplex PCR, and its TCRdb copy is limited to in-frame clones, with some not included. This sample yields more than 85,000 clones, of which 92% are seen a single time; over 2% belongs to the top ten. Sequencing was performed on blood. The receptors shown here come from a woman under 30 in good health.

The chain couples TRBV5-8 to TRBJ1-3; D gene uncertain. This CDR3 has 15 residues. Germline CDR1 and CDR2: SGHTS and YDEGEE. V was clipped by 4 bases and J by 4 bases, with 15 bases between them. This CDR3 is CASSLRTSWGNTIYF. The CDR3 DNA reads TGTGCCAGCAGCCTAAGGACCTCATGGGGAAACACCATATATTTT. The entire variable domain, with the rest obtained from reference TRBV5-8 and TRBJ1-3, is as follows: EAGVTQSPTHLIKTRGQQATLRCSPISGHTSVYWYQQALGLGLQFLLWYDEGEERNRGNFPPRFSGRQFPNYSSELNVNALELEDSALYLCASSLRTSWGNTIYFGEGSWLTVV.

The chain uses TRBV5-6 and TRBJ2-5, with 12 bases matching TRBD1. CDR3 length: 13 amino acids. CDR1 is SGHDT, CDR2 YYEEEE, per germline. The ends lost 4 bases at V and 7 bases at J; junction bases unmatched: 2. The CDR3 reads CASSGGQGATQYF. CDR3 nucleotides: TGTGCCAGCAGCGGGGGACAGGGGGCGACCCAGTACTTC. The whole variable domain, remainder taken from reference TRBV5-6 and TRBJ2-5, is DAGVTQSPTHLIKTRGQQVTLRCSPKSGHDTVSWYQQALGQGPQFIFQYYEEEERQRGNFPDRFSGHQFPNYSSELNVNALLLGDSALYLCASSGGQGATQYFGPGTRLLVL.

DNA for the CDR3: TGTGCCAGCAGCTCTTCGACGGGAGGAAACACCATATATTTT. It yields the protein CASSSSTGGNTIYF. This sequence joins TRBV11-2 and TRBJ1-3; D remains ambiguous. This CDR3 has 14 amino acids. The germline gives CDR1 SGHAT, CDR2 FQNNGV. Trimming removed 4 bases from V and 4 bases from J, with 11 bases in between.

This clone has only a few counts. V gene TRBV27 combines with J gene TRBJ1-2, with D unclear. The CDR3 extends over 13 amino acids. Germline assignment: CDR1 MNHEY and CDR2 SMNVEV (reference sequence). V lost 4 bases and J 2 bases, leaving 8 bases between the germline ends. The CDR3 sequence: CASSWEGNYGYTF. In nucleotides, the CDR3 is TGTGCCAGCAGTTGGGAGGGCAACTATGGCTACACCTTC.